The next 31 T cell receptor beta chains were all read from a single sample in a study of vaccination and CD4 T cells after COVID-19. No antigen has been identified for these receptors. Sequencing of DNA taken from cultured CD4+ T cells relied on the Oncomine TCR Beta short-read assay. TCRdb re-called the PCR reads with MiXCR, one entry per CDR3 protein. The sample holds about 14,000 distinct CDR3 sequences, less than 50% seen once. As for treatment: approximately nine-day PBMC culture with coronavirus spike peptide pools or control peptides (ViraFEST assay). The sequencing input was cultured CD4+ T cells from blood. Receptors originate from a human donor with COVID-19.

This clonotype was counted between two and nine times. The J gene is TRBJ2-3, the V gene TRBV9; 8 bases match TRBD2. The junction had 9 bases not matched to a gene; V was cut back by 0 bases and J by 6 bases. The length of the CDR3 is 16 residues. Looked up from germline, CDR1 is SGDLS and CDR2 is YYNGEE. CDR3 nucleotides: TGTGCCAGCAGCGTAGCGGGGAGCGGGGGTGCCGATACGCAGTATTTT. This translates into CASSVAGSGGADTQYF.

This clonotype appeared a few times. This rearrangement joins TRBV27 to TRBJ1-5; TRBD1 might be the D (6 bases). The CDR3 covers 17 residues. The germline gives CDR1 MNHEY, CDR2 SMNVEV (reference sequence). V was trimmed by 2 bases and J by 3 bases, leaving 17 bases between them. The CDR3 reads CASSLRGGPLNNQPQHF. DNA of the CDR3: TGTGCCAGCAGTTTAAGAGGGGGTCCCTTAAACAATCAGCCCCAGCATTTT.

This chain uses TRBV25-1 with TRBJ2-2; D remains unclear. The CDR3 has 13 residues. Germline V gives CDR1 MGHDK, CDR2 SYGVNS. Trimming removed 6 bases from V and 6 bases from J, with 11 bases in between. As DNA, the CDR3 is TGTGCCAGCAGCGAGTGGGTCCCCGGGGAGCTGTTTTTT. Its translation is CASSEWVPGELFF.

This chain links TRBV20-1 with TRBJ2-5; tentative D call: TRBD1 (6 bases). Per germline, CDR1 DFQATT and CDR2 SNEGSKA (reference sequence). With 3 bases removed from V and 1 base from J, the gap between germline ends came to 9 bases. The CDR3 sequence is 13 residues long. The chain's CDR3 is CSASRTVQETQYF. In DNA form, the CDR3 reads TGCAGTGCTAGCCGGACAGTCCAAGAGACCCAGTACTTC.

This clonotype was recorded a few times. The gene calls are TRBV5-6 and TRBJ1-2; no definite D call. The CDR3 spans 14 residues. In germline, CDR1 is SGHDT, CDR2 YYEEEE. V was pared by 2 bases and J by 6 bases, with 14 bases between. The CDR3 nucleotides are TGTGCCAGCAGCTTAATCCGGAGAGACAATGGCTACACCTTC. It yields the protein CASSLIRRDNGYTF.

The gene calls are TRBV10-3 and TRBJ2-1; 8 positions match TRBD2. The CDR3 consists of 16 residues. Looked up from germline, CDR1 is ENHRY and CDR2 is SYGVKD. The junction had 10 bases not matched to a gene; V was cut back by 4 bases and J by 5 bases. CDR3 nucleotide sequence: TGTGCCATCAGTGCCCAGACCGGGGGGGGAGACAATGAGCAGTTCTTC. Residues: CAISAQTGGGDNEQFF.

The CDR3 region is CASGLLAGGPIGNEQFF. The CDR3 DNA reads TGTGCTAGTGGCCTACTAGCGGGGGGGCCGATCGGTAATGAGCAGTTCTTC. This chain joins TRBV12-5 and TRBJ2-1; 13 bases align to TRBD2. Germline CDR1 reads LGHNT; CDR2 reads FRNRAP. CDR3 length: 17 amino acids. The V and J ends lost 6 bases and 7 bases, in that order; junction bases with no gene match: 12.

This chain uses TRBV12-3 or TRBV12-4 with TRBJ1-5, with TRBD1 matching over 11 bases. The trim removed 6 bases at V and 7 bases at J, leaving 8 bases unmatched. The CDR3 extends over 15 amino acids. The CDR3 protein is CASRTGTGGLQPQHF. CDR3 DNA sequence: TGTGCCAGCAGAACCGGGACAGGGGGATTACAGCCCCAGCATTTT.

This clonotype was counted between two and nine times. The rearrangement uses TRBV7-3 and TRBJ2-3, with 7 positions matching TRBD2. CDR1 SGHTA and CDR2 FQGTGA come from the germline V gene. V was pared by 8 bases and J by 3 bases, with 8 bases of the junction left unmatched. The CDR3 runs to 14 residues. CDR3 residues: CASSRGRETDTQYF. The CDR3 bases are TGTGCCAGCTCCCGGGGGAGGGAGACAGATACGCAGTATTTT.

This chain uses TRBV5-4 with TRBJ1-6; 7 bases agree with TRBD1. With 4 bases clipped from V and 9 bases from J, the junction kept 10 bases outside the gene matches. Per germline, CDR1 SGHNT and CDR2 YYREEE (reference sequence). The CDR3 length is 15 residues. In nucleotides, the CDR3 is TGTGCCAGCAGCGTGGAGACAGGGACGGTTTCACCCCTCCACTTT. Translation: CASSVETGTVSPLHF.

The chain couples TRBV7-6 to TRBJ1-3, with no clear D. The CDR3 runs to 17 residues. Germline assignment: CDR1 SGHVS and CDR2 FNYEAQ. Trimming removed 0 bases from V and 0 bases from J, with 12 bases in between. CDR3 in amino acids: CASSLALGGNSGNTIYF. The CDR3 region has the DNA TGTGCCAGCAGCTTAGCTCTTGGCGGAAACTCTGGAAACACCATATATTTT.

This chain uses TRBV6-5 with TRBJ2-3; D may correspond to TRBD1 or TRBD2 (5 bases each). Per the germline V gene, CDR1 is MNHEY and CDR2 is SVGAGI. The CDR3 contains 15 residues. V shed 2 bases and J shed 3 bases, with 12 bases lying between them. CDR3 in DNA: TGTGCCAGCAGTTACCTGGGGACGCCTACAGATACGCAGTATTTT. Amino acids: CASSYLGTPTDTQYF.

This clonotype was recorded a few times. The chain couples TRBV7-3 to TRBJ1-6, with D uncertain. Germline V gene data show CDR1 as SGHTA and CDR2 as FQGTGA. The CDR3 length is 14 residues. The V end was cut by 2 bases, the J end by 9 bases, with 11 bases between. The CDR3 sequence is CASSLGDRGSPLHF. The CDR3 coding sequence is TGTGCCAGCAGCTTAGGCGATCGAGGTTCACCCCTCCACTTT. Full variable domain (outside the CDR3, taken from reference TRBV7-3 and TRBJ1-6): GAGVSQTPSNKVTEKGKYVELRCDPISGHTALYWYRQSLGQGPEFLIYFQGTGAADDSGLPNDRFFAVRPEGSVSTLKIQRTERGDSAVYLCASSLGDRGSPLHFGNGTRLTVT.

This clonotype was seen a few times. This chain joins TRBV5-1 and TRBJ1-2, with a weak D call TRBD1 (6 bases). In germline, CDR1 is SGHRS, CDR2 YFSETQ. Trimming left V 0 bases short and J 4 bases short, with 7 bases between. The CDR3 contains 13 residues. CDR3 sequence (DNA): TGCGCCAGCAGCTTGGTACAGGGCTATGGCTACACCTTC. This encodes CASSLVQGYGYTF.

The gene calls are TRBV6-5 and TRBJ1-5, with D possibly matching TRBD1 (5 bases). Per germline, CDR1 MNHEY and CDR2 SVGAGI. Between the trimmed V and J ends, which lost 2 bases and 7 bases, there was a span of 15 bases. The CDR3 loop spans 15 amino acids. The chain's CDR3 is CASSYELGVAQPQHF. The CDR3 DNA follows: TGTGCCAGCAGTTACGAGTTGGGGGTTGCCCAGCCCCAGCATTTT.

This clonotype was detected a few times. The chain uses TRBV20-1 and TRBJ2-3; TRBD2 agrees at 11 bases. Losses at the gene ends were 3 bases for V and 2 bases for J; bases not matched to a gene: 7. This CDR3 has 16 residues. Germline V gives CDR1 DFQATT, CDR2 SNEGSKA (reference sequence). CDR3 DNA sequence: TGCAGTGCTAGTAATAGCGGGGGGGCCTCCACAGATACGCAGTATTTT. This sequence encodes CSASNSGGASTDTQYF.

The sample holds a few counts of this clonotype. The rearrangement joins TRBV7-6 to TRBJ1-2; D unresolved. There are 12 residues in the CDR3. CDR1 is SGHVS and CDR2 is FNYEAQ in the germline V gene. Trimming left V 5 bases short and J 3 bases short, with 7 bases between. CDR3 DNA sequence: TGTGCCAGCAGCGAGGGAGACTATGGCTACACCTTC. As protein: CASSEGDYGYTF.

The chain is built from TRBV7-8 and TRBJ1-1; D ambiguous. Between the trimmed V and J ends, which lost 2 bases and 5 bases, there was a span of 15 bases. Germline CDR1 and CDR2: SGHVS and FQNEAQ. This CDR3 spans 15 amino acids. The CDR3 reads CASSLSRGLRTEAFF. As DNA, the CDR3 is TGTGCCAGCAGCTTATCTCGAGGTTTGCGTACTGAAGCTTTCTTT.

This clonotype came up a few times. This chain uses TRBV6-1 with TRBJ1-5; TRBD1 might be the D (6 bases). V was cut by 10 bases and J by 6 bases, with 16 bases left in between. This CDR3 spans 13 amino acids. Germline lookup yields CDR1 MNHNS and CDR2 SASEGT. The CDR3 nucleotides are TGTGCCACCTCCGACAGGTATGGTCAGCCCCAGCATTTT. Translation gives CATSDRYGQPQHF.

CDR3: CASSSGTGPSPLHF. CDR3 in DNA: TGTGCCAGCAGCTCCGGGACAGGTCCTTCACCCCTCCACTTT. The chain has TRBV7-2 and TRBJ1-6, with 8 nucleotides matching TRBD1. This CDR3 has 14 amino acids. Per germline, CDR1 SGHTA and CDR2 FQGNSA. J was trimmed by 9 bases and V by 4 bases; bases with no gene match: 5. The full variable domain, completed using reference TRBV7-2 and TRBJ1-6, is GAGVSQSPSNKVTEKGKDVELRCDPISGHTALYWYRQSLGQGLEFLIYFQGNSAPDKSGLPSDRFSAERTGGSVSTLTIQRTQQEDSAVYLCASSSGTGPSPLHFGNGTRLTVT.

The chain uses TRBV11-3 and TRBJ2-7; D ambiguous. The CDR3 spans 11 residues. The V end lost 2 bases, the J end lost 6 bases, and 5 bases lay between the germline ends. The V gene's germline CDR1 is SGHNT and CDR2 YENEEA. CDR3 sequence (DNA): TGTGCCAGCAGCTTATCGGCCGAGCAGTACTTC. It encodes CASSLSAEQYF.

The V gene is TRBV12-3 or TRBV12-4, the J gene TRBJ1-3; D perhaps matches TRBD1 (5 bases). Trimming stripped 2 bases from V and 0 bases from J, with 11 bases between. The CDR3 runs 16 residues. CDR3 DNA: TGTGCCAGCAGTTTACAGGGCCTTGGCTCTGGAAACACCATATATTTT. Translated, it gives CASSLQGLGSGNTIYF.

V gene TRBV5-4 combines with J gene TRBJ1-2, with D uncertain. CDR1 and CDR2 (germline): SGHNT, YYREEE (reference sequence). V shed 0 bases and J shed 4 bases, with 13 bases lying between them. CDR3 length: 15 residues. CDR3 nucleotides: TGTGCCAGCAGCTTGGCCGCCGGGGAGAGCTATGGCTACACCTTC. It is translated as CASSLAAGESYGYTF.

The chain employs TRBV10-2 and TRBJ1-2; TRBD1 might be the D (5 bases). Trimming shortened V by 0 bases and J by 2 bases, and 10 bases separated the two germline ends. Germline V gives CDR1 WSHSY, CDR2 SAAADI. The CDR3 is 15 residues long. The CDR3 reads CASSESVGRNYGYTF. The CDR3 DNA reads TGCGCCAGCAGTGAGTCAGTGGGACGGAACTATGGCTACACCTTC.

The chain links TRBV20-1 to TRBJ1-4; D remains ambiguous. The V end lost 3 bases, the J end lost 4 bases, and 9 bases lay between the germline ends. The germline V gene has CDR1 DFQATT and CDR2 SNEGSKA (reference sequence). The CDR3 has 13 amino acids. CDR3 sequence (DNA): TGCAGTGCTAGTCAGAGTGTTAATGAAAAACTGTTTTTT. Protein product: CSASQSVNEKLFF.

V is TRBV11-3 and J is TRBJ2-5, with D possibly being TRBD1 (5 bases). This CDR3 has 14 amino acids. CDR1 is SGHNT and CDR2 is YENEEA in the germline V gene. V dropped 0 bases and J dropped 7 bases, with 12 bases sitting between them. The CDR3 is CASSLDSQGRTQYF. CDR3 sequence (DNA): TGTGCCAGCAGCTTAGACTCCCAGGGAAGGACCCAGTACTTC.

In this sample, this clonotype turned up a few times. One end of the junction does not line up with germline, which may come from a read error. The rearrangement joins TRBV7-7 to TRBJ1-2, with TRBD1 as a possible D gene (5 bases). CDR1 and CDR2 (germline): SSHAT, FNYEAQ (reference sequence). The CDR3 totals 13 residues. The CDR3 DNA sequence: TGTGCTAGCAGCTTAGACAGTAACTATGGCTACACCTTC. The encoded protein is CASSLDSNYGYTF. Using reference TRBV7-7 and TRBJ1-2 for the parts outside the CDR3, the full variable domain is GAGVSQSPRYKVTKRGQDVTLRCDPISSHATLYWYQQALGQGPEFLTYFNYEAQPDKSGLPSDRFSAERPEGSISTLTIQRTEQRDSAMYRCASSLDSNYGYTFGSGTRLTVV.

In this sample, this clonotype turned up once. V and J are TRBV12-3 or TRBV12-4 and TRBJ1-5; TRBD1 agrees at 10 bases. Trimming at V came to 5 bases and at J to 10 bases, leaving 8 bases not matched to a gene. CDR3 length equals 14 residues. The CDR3 DNA reads as TGTGCCAGCAGTGCCGGGACAGGGGCCCGCCCCCAGCATTTT. Its protein is CASSAGTGARPQHF.

This clonotype counts as large. The rearrangement links TRBV10-1 to TRBJ2-3; D unclear. The CDR3 length is 15 residues. Deletions cut 7 bases from V and 0 bases from J, with 14 bases between. Germline assignment: CDR1 WNHNN and CDR2 SYGVQD (reference sequence). The CDR3 DNA sequence: TGCGCCAGCACTCAAGATAGAAAAAGCACAGATACGCAGTATTTT. It codes for CASTQDRKSTDTQYF.

This clonotype was recorded a few times. The chain is built from TRBV18 and TRBJ1-1; possibly TRBD1 for D (5 bases). The V and J ends lost 2 bases and 0 bases respectively, with 10 bases between them. CDR1 KGHSH and CDR2 LQKENI come from the germline V gene. The CDR3 runs to 15 residues. The CDR3 protein is CASSPAWDLNTEAFF. The CDR3 bases are TGTGCCAGCTCACCAGCGTGGGACCTGAACACTGAAGCTTTCTTT. Full variable domain (outside the CDR3, taken from reference TRBV18 and TRBJ1-1): NAGVMQNPRHLVRRRGQEARLRCSPMKGHSHVYWYRQLPEEGLKFMVYLQKENIIDESGMPKERFSAEFPKEGPSILRIQQVVRGDSAAYFCASSPAWDLNTEAFFGQGTRLTVV.

This chain uses TRBV6-2 or TRBV6-3 with TRBJ2-5; TRBD2 agrees at 8 bases. Germline V CDR1 and CDR2: MNHEY, SVGEGT. J was trimmed by 0 bases and V by 7 bases; bases with no gene match: 4. The CDR3 totals 14 residues. The CDR3 nucleotides read TGTGCCAGCAAGGGCGGGGGGTACCAAGAGACCCAGTACTTC. The encoded protein is CASKGGGYQETQYF.